This is a list of T cell receptor beta chains from one sample in a study of OX40 agonist ivuxolimab in advanced cancers. Assay used: immunoSEQ multiplex PCR; TCRdb lists only in-frame clones, some missing. Of 34,000 or so clones listed, approximately 80% are singletons. The starting material was CD4+ or CD8+ T cells sorted from blood, obtained in a trial of the OX40 agonist ivuxolimab. These receptors all stem from an adult with an advanced solid tumor such as melanoma, head and neck, liver or kidney cancer. CDR3s include the opening cysteine and the closing phenylalanine or tryptophan. The order of the fields is D gene, J gene, clone size, V gene, CDR3 protein, CDR3 DNA. The D gene is left open where the match is weak. Size is stated for part of the rows, as once, few or many counts, or as a class when the clone is expanded.

D gene: TRBD2; J gene: TRBJ2-3; clone size: once; V gene: TRBV11-2; CDR3 protein: CASLPGVEREFDTQYF; CDR3 DNA: TGTGCCAGCTTACCAGGGGTCGAGCGGGAGTTTGATACGCAGTATTTT
D gene: -; J gene: TRBJ1-3; clone size: -; V gene: TRBV10-3; CDR3 protein: CAISEALLGNTIYF; CDR3 DNA: TGTGCCATCAGTGAGGCCCTACTTGGAAACACCATATATTTT
D gene: -; J gene: TRBJ2-1; clone size: -; V gene: TRBV21-1; CDR3 protein: CASSTSGTGRGLAEFNEQFF; CDR3 DNA: TGTGCCAGCAGCACCTCCGGGACAGGGAGGGGACTAGCGGAATTCAATGAGCAGTTCTTC
D gene: TRBD1; J gene: TRBJ1-6; clone size: medium-sized; V gene: TRBV4-1; CDR3 protein: CASSRGQGVNNSPLHF; CDR3 DNA: TGCGCCAGCAGCCGGGGACAGGGGGTGAATAATTCACCCCTCCACTTT
D gene: TRBD1; J gene: TRBJ2-1; clone size: few; V gene: TRBV19; CDR3 protein: CASSDRDRGYNEQFF; CDR3 DNA: TGTGCCAGTAGTGACCGGGACAGGGGCTACAATGAGCAGTTCTTC
D gene: -; J gene: TRBJ2-2; clone size: -; V gene: TRBV19; CDR3 protein: CASSSKRAAGELFF; CDR3 DNA: TGTGCCAGTAGTTCGAAGAGGGCCGCCGGGGAGCTGTTTTTT
D gene: -; J gene: TRBJ1-3; clone size: -; V gene: TRBV9; CDR3 protein: CASSMGRSSGNTIYF; CDR3 DNA: TGTGCCAGCAGCATGGGGAGGAGCTCTGGAAACACCATATATTTT
D gene: TRBD1; J gene: TRBJ1-4; clone size: -; V gene: TRBV6-1; CDR3 protein: CASSLRQGGGEKLFF; CDR3 DNA: TGTGCCAGCAGTCTTCGACAGGGCGGGGGTGAAAAACTGTTTTTT
D gene: TRBD2; J gene: TRBJ2-7; clone size: -; V gene: TRBV10-3; CDR3 protein: CAISEGGTSGYEQYF; CDR3 DNA: TGTGCCATCAGTGAGGGGGGGACTAGTGGTTACGAGCAGTACTTC
D gene: -; J gene: TRBJ1-6; clone size: -; V gene: TRBV10-1; CDR3 protein: CASLGTLHF; CDR3 DNA: TGCGCCAGCCTGGGCACCCTCCACTTT
D gene: -; J gene: TRBJ2-1; clone size: once; V gene: TRBV7-2; CDR3 protein: CASSQSGFEQFF; CDR3 DNA: TGTGCCAGCAGCCAGTCTGGGTTTGAGCAGTTCTTC
D gene: -; J gene: TRBJ2-5; clone size: -; V gene: TRBV7-2; CDR3 protein: CASSLVGGLGSGQETQYF; CDR3 DNA: TGTGCCAGCAGCTTAGTAGGGGGTCTAGGGAGCGGACAAGAGACCCAGTACTTC
D gene: -; J gene: TRBJ2-6; clone size: -; V gene: TRBV5-1; CDR3 protein: CATRTRPSGANVLTF; CDR3 DNA: TGCGCCACCAGGACTCGGCCCTCTGGGGCCAACGTCCTGACTTTC
D gene: -; J gene: TRBJ1-5; clone size: -; V gene: TRBV7-2; CDR3 protein: CASSLDSQRVNQPQHF; CDR3 DNA: TGTGCCAGCAGCTTAGATAGTCAGAGGGTTAATCAGCCCCAGCATTTT
D gene: TRBD1; J gene: TRBJ1-2; clone size: -; V gene: TRBV19; CDR3 protein: CASKPGQNNYGYTF; CDR3 DNA: TGTGCCAGTAAACCGGGACAGAATAACTATGGCTACACCTTC
D gene: TRBD1; J gene: TRBJ1-1; clone size: -; V gene: TRBV6-5; CDR3 protein: CASSAWTGENTEAFF; CDR3 DNA: TGTGCCAGCAGTGCGTGGACAGGGGAGAACACTGAAGCTTTCTTT
D gene: TRBD1; J gene: TRBJ2-6; clone size: -; V gene: TRBV5-1; CDR3 protein: CASSLNRGNGANVLTF; CDR3 DNA: TGCGCCAGCAGCTTAAACAGGGGAAATGGGGCCAACGTCCTGACTTTC
D gene: TRBD1; J gene: TRBJ2-5; clone size: -; V gene: TRBV6-5; CDR3 protein: CASSSIDRGETQYF; CDR3 DNA: TGTGCCAGCAGTAGCATCGACAGGGGAGAGACCCAGTACTTC
D gene: -; J gene: TRBJ1-6; clone size: -; V gene: TRBV7-8; CDR3 protein: CASSLGGFSYNSPLHF; CDR3 DNA: TGTGCCAGCAGCTTAGGGGGGTTCTCCTATAATTCACCCCTCCACTTT
D gene: -; J gene: TRBJ2-7; clone size: -; V gene: TRBV18; CDR3 protein: CASSGGRLFYEQYF; CDR3 DNA: TGTGCCAGCTCAGGAGGACGGCTCTTCTACGAGCAGTACTTC
D gene: -; J gene: TRBJ2-2; clone size: -; V gene: TRBV9; CDR3 protein: CASNSGLPRGELFF; CDR3 DNA: TGTGCCAGCAACTCGGGGTTGCCCCGGGGAGAGCTGTTTTTT
D gene: -; J gene: TRBJ1-1; clone size: -; V gene: TRBV5-1; CDR3 protein: CASRGDQAEAFF; CDR3 DNA: TGCGCCAGCAGAGGTGACCAGGCTGAAGCTTTCTTT
D gene: -; J gene: TRBJ1-1; clone size: few; V gene: TRBV1; CDR3 protein: CTSSPRDPRGNTEAFF; CDR3 DNA: TGCACCAGCAGCCCCAGGGACCCTCGGGGGAACACTGAAGCTTTCTTT
D gene: -; J gene: TRBJ2-7; clone size: -; V gene: TRBV27; CDR3 protein: CASSPGGVPPEQYF; CDR3 DNA: TGTGCCAGCAGTCCCGGAGGGGTGCCCCCGGAGCAGTACTTC
D gene: -; J gene: TRBJ1-3; clone size: -; V gene: TRBV5-5; CDR3 protein: CASSLPGNTIYF; CDR3 DNA: TGTGCCAGCAGCTTGCCGGGCAACACCATATATTTT
D gene: -; J gene: TRBJ1-3; clone size: medium-sized; V gene: TRBV5-6; CDR3 protein: CASSFQGTGGNTIYF; CDR3 DNA: TGTGCCAGCAGCTTCCAGGGGACGGGTGGAAACACCATATATTTT